The 5 T cell receptor beta chains below come from one sample, sequenced in a study of blood T cell repertoires in COVID-19. This table comes from immunoSEQ multiplex PCR, and its TCRdb copy is limited to in-frame clones, with some not included. The table lists about 200,000 clones, around four fifths of them singletons, with 4.8% in the top ten. Material for sequencing was PBMCs or T cells enriched from blood (not recorded which). These receptors were obtained from a woman between 45 and 60 years old who had been exposed to COVID-19.

Here the CDR3 reads CASSFEQPYTDTQYF. In nucleotides, the CDR3 is TGCGCCAGCAGCTTCGAGCAACCGTACACAGATACGCAGTATTTT. The rearrangement uses TRBV5-1 and TRBJ2-3; D is ambiguous. Between the trimmed V and J ends, which lost 2 bases and 2 bases, there was a span of 12 bases. CDR1 SGHRS and CDR2 YFSETQ come from the germline V gene. The length of the CDR3 is 15 residues.

This sequence joins TRBV6-6 and TRBJ2-7, with D perhaps matching TRBD2 (5 bases). The CDR3 is 11 amino acids. Trimming removed 8 bases from V and 6 bases from J, with 11 bases in between. Germline assignment: CDR1 MNHNY and CDR2 SVGAGI (reference sequence). The CDR3 bases are TGTGCCAGCGGATCCCGGGGCGAGCAGTACTTC. Protein sequence: CASGSRGEQYF.

The table lists this clone with a count of one. This chain connects TRBV10-3 to TRBJ1-1, with D possibly matching TRBD1 (5 bases). Germline V gene lookup returns CDR1 ENHRY and CDR2 SYGVKD. V was shortened by 0 bases and J by 11 bases, with 16 bases between the two germline ends. The CDR3 consists of 14 residues. CDR3 residues: CAISESLRAWWAFF. The CDR3 nucleotides are TGTGCCATCAGTGAGTCGCTCAGGGCTTGGTGGGCTTTCTTT.

A note on this clone: Other nucleotide sequences in the sample specify the same CDR3. This sequence joins TRBV24-1 and TRBJ2-2; D is possibly TRBD1 (6 bases). This CDR3 has 14 residues. The V end was cut by 2 bases, the J end by 7 bases, with 10 bases between. The germline V gene has CDR1 KGHDR and CDR2 SFDVKD. The CDR3 is CATSDYRGNGELFF. CDR3 in DNA: TGTGCCACCAGTGATTATAGGGGGAACGGGGAGCTGTTTTTT.

The chain employs TRBV7-9 and TRBJ1-1, with 8 bases fitting TRBD1. With V trimmed by 5 bases and J by 0 bases, 5 bases remained unmatched. The V gene's germline CDR1 is SEHNR and CDR2 FQNEAQ (reference sequence). This CDR3 spans 15 amino acids. The CDR3 DNA reads TGTGCCAGCAGCGAAGGGACAGGTGTGAACACTGAAGCTTTCTTT. Translating gives CASSEGTGVNTEAFF.